The entry below describes one T cell receptor (beta chain). With random hexamers, reverse transcription was performed on about 0.45 to 1 ug of RNA. TCR beta CDR3 was amplified by immunoSEQ covering 54 Vbeta and 13 Jbeta. TCRdb fed the immunoSEQ multiplex PCR reads into MiXCR, producing one record per CDR3 protein. The sample has some 160,000 distinct CDR3 sequences, around 90% seen once. These data belong to a study of CD8 T cells in Susac syndrome. The CDR3 is 13 amino acids. Germline V gives CDR1 GTSNPN, CDR2 SVGIG (reference sequence). Sequencing targeted TCR beta in T cells from blood (CD8+ and CD4+). The control participants were healthy donors, and these controls were matched with respect to both age and sex. Negative isolation was used for CD8+ and CD4+ T cells, and FACS enrichment was applied to TEMRA cells.

The source of this sequence is a human donor in good health. Sequencing used CD4+ T cells from PBMCs. The chain carries TRBV30 and TRBJ2-4, with D uncertain. The CDR3 is CAQTTSAKNIQYF. The CDR3 bases are TGTGCTCAGACAACCTCAGCCAAAAACATTCAGTACTTC.